This TCR beta chain was documented in a study of blood T cell repertoires in COVID-19. V shed 2 bases and J 3 bases; nucleotides not matched to a gene: 4. The CDR3 consists of 15 residues. Per the germline V gene, CDR1 is SGDLS and CDR2 is YYNGEE. In the original workflow: Reference gene primer amplification in the assay estimated nucleated cell counts. Method: immunoSEQ multiplex PCR; TCRdb's copy keeps in-frame clones and lacks some. V, J and clone size derive from that table, while D and trimming were established from the DNA sequence. Of about 160,000 clones listed, roughly four fifths are singletons.

Sequenced input: peripheral blood. The rearrangement joins TRBV9 to TRBJ2-7; 11 nucleotides agree with TRBD1. This TCR was recovered from a human donor in a cohort sampled during active COVID-19. CDR3 DNA: TGTGCCAGCAGCGTCGGGACAGGGGGTTTCTACGAGCAGTACTTC. Protein sequence: CASSVGTGGFYEQYF.